The rows below give T cell receptor beta chains drawn from one sample of a study of human T cells and chemical hapten exposure. TCRdb independently ran MiXCR on the RACE reads; one entry per CDR3 protein. The table lists under 200,000 distinct CDR3 sequences, 28% of them singletons, with approximately 2.3% in the top ten. The sample in question was whole blood, obtained in connection with sensitization to the hapten diphenylcyclopropenone (DPC). These receptors were taken from a woman in her late teens or twenties with alopecia areata. Some clones in this sample may be carry-over from other donors' samples. Each CDR3 is given with its conserved first and last residue. D genes are given only for firm matches. Expanded clones get a size class; other rows say once, few or many, or leave the size out.

CDR3 protein,CDR3 DNA,D gene,J gene,clone size,V gene
CASSLRLEAFF,TGTGCCAGCAGCCTGAGATTAGAAGCTTTCTTT,.,TRBJ1-1,.,TRBV7-2
CSTLLTGANVLTF,TGCAGTACCTTATTGACTGGGGCCAACGTCCTGACTTTC,.,TRBJ2-6,.,TRBV20-1
CASRLLAGDNTGELFF,TGTGCCAGCCGACTCCTAGCGGGTGATAACACCGGGGAGCTGTTTTTT,TRBD2,TRBJ2-2,.,TRBV5-4
CASSPPSQGREDYGYTF,TGCGCCAGCAGCCCCCCCTCACAGGGACGGGAGGACTATGGCTACACCTTC,.,TRBJ1-2,few,TRBV4-1
CASSSESGRMNTEAFF,TGTGCCAGCAGCTCGGAGTCAGGACGGATGAACACTGAAGCTTTCTTT,.,TRBJ1-1,once,TRBV5-5
CASSESGAPYNEQFF,TGTGCCAGCAGTGAATCAGGGGCCCCCTACAATGAGCAGTTCTTC,.,TRBJ2-1,.,TRBV6-1
CATSRDQTSASRGTQYF,TGTGCCACCAGCAGAGATCAGACTAGCGCCTCGAGAGGTACGCAGTATTTT,TRBD2,TRBJ2-3,few,TRBV15
CASSLDPHAHEQYF,TGTGCCAGCAGCTTAGATCCGCACGCCCACGAGCAGTACTTC,.,TRBJ2-7,.,TRBV11-2
CAISEVTRHYGYTF,TGTGCCATCAGTGAGGTTACCAGGCACTATGGCTACACCTTC,.,TRBJ1-2,.,TRBV10-3
CSASEAGGATDTQYF,TGCAGTGCTAGTGAAGCGGGAGGGGCCACAGATACGCAGTATTTT,TRBD2,TRBJ2-3,few,TRBV20-1
CASSFVDTQYF,TGTGCCAGCAGTTTTGTAGATACGCAGTATTTT,.,TRBJ2-3,.,TRBV12-3/TRBV12-4
CASSNQRTGANVLTF,TGTGCCAGCAGTAACCAGAGAACTGGGGCCAACGTCCTGACTTTC,.,TRBJ2-6,few,TRBV7-3
CSVEWVAGVDTQYF,TGCAGCGTTGAATGGGTAGCGGGAGTAGATACGCAGTATTTT,TRBD2,TRBJ2-3,.,TRBV29-1
CASSIRGVIDYGYTF,TGTGCCAGTAGTATCCGGGGCGTTATAGACTATGGCTACACCTTC,.,TRBJ1-2,.,TRBV19
CTSSYEWGAYNEQFF,TGTACCAGCAGCTACGAGTGGGGGGCCTACAATGAGCAGTTCTTC,.,TRBJ2-1,.,TRBV7-2
CSANRGPNYGYTF,TGCAGTGCTAACAGGGGGCCTAACTATGGCTACACCTTC,TRBD1,TRBJ1-2,few,TRBV20-1
CASSETPGGAGTDTQYF,TGTGCCAGCAGTGAAACCCCTGGGGGGGCCGGCACAGATACGCAGTATTTT,.,TRBJ2-3,.,TRBV6-1
CSVGGDGYEQYF,TGCAGCGTTGGGGGCGACGGTTACGAGCAGTACTTC,.,TRBJ2-7,many,TRBV29-1